A selection of T cell receptor beta chains follows, all from one sample in a study of response to subunit inactivated influenza vaccine. TCRdb re-called the RT-PCR reads through MiXCR, storing one row per CDR3 protein. Of under 950,000 distinct CDR3 sequences listed, over 20% are singletons. The sequenced sample was PBMCs from blood, obtained more than 4 days after vaccination. Receptors originate from a man aged 50 to 59 who received an inactivated influenza vaccine. CDR3s leave out the opening cysteine and the closing phenylalanine or tryptophan. Each record gives: J gene, V gene, CDR3 protein.

TRBJ2-1,TRBV29-1,SVAPSGSTYNEQF
TRBJ2-1,TRBV18,ASSPLYRVFYNEQF
TRBJ2-7,TRBV12-3/TRBV12-4,ASSPYTRYEQY
TRBJ2-7,TRBV20-1,SASSGRAYEQY
TRBJ1-2,TRBV15,ATSREGGRGGYT
TRBJ1-2,TRBV5-1,ASSLAKGANGYT
TRBJ2-1,TRBV10-3,AISGDASSYNEQF
TRBJ2-3,TRBV12-1,ASSFRGLHTDTQY
TRBJ2-1,TRBV20-1,SATGLADYNEQF
TRBJ2-3,TRBV5-1,ASSTGTGRDTQY
TRBJ1-2,TRBV7-8,ASSLVPGVDGGYT
TRBJ2-3,TRBV4-2,ASSILLGGPLTDTQY
TRBJ2-1,TRBV4-3,ASSKGAGPYNEQF